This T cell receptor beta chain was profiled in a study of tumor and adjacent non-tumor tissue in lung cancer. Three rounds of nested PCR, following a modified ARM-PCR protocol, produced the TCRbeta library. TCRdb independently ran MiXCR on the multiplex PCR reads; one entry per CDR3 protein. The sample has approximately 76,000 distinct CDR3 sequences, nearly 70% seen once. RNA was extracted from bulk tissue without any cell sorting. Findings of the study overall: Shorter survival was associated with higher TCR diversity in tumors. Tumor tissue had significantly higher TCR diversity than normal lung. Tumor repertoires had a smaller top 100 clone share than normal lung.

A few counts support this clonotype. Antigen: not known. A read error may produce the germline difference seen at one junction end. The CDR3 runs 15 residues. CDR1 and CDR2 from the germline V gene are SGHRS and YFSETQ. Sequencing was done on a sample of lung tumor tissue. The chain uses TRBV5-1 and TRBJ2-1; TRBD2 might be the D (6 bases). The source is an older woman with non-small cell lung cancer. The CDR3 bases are TGCGCCAGCAGCCGACCCTCGGGAGTTAGCAATAAGCAGTTCTTC. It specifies CASSRPSGVSNKQFF.